These 19 T cell receptor beta chains were all obtained from the same sample, sequenced in a study of blood T cell repertoires in COVID-19. Sequencing used immunoSEQ multiplex PCR; TCRdb keeps in-frame clones, though not all of them. The sample lists tens of thousands of clones, roughly 82% occurring once. Input material: peripheral blood. The receptors come from a human donor in a cohort sampled during active COVID-19.

In its sample, this clone was seen once. This sequence joins TRBV30 and TRBJ2-1; 15 bases align to TRBD2. The germline V gene encodes CDR1 GTSNPN and CDR2 SVGIG (reference sequence). The ends lost 3 bases at V and 2 bases at J; junction bases unmatched: 11. The CDR3 totals 19 residues. CDR3 sequence: CAWSTFGTSGGTTYNEQFF. The DNA for the CDR3 is TGTGCCTGGAGCACTTTTGGGACTAGCGGGGGGACTACCTACAATGAGCAGTTCTTC.

The chain carries TRBV7-7 and TRBJ2-3; TRBD1 agrees at 8 bases. From germline, CDR1 is SSHAT and CDR2 FNYEAQ (reference sequence). The CDR3 extends over 15 amino acids. V lost 1 base and J lost 4; bases outside the gene matches: 4. Here the CDR3 DNA reads TGTGCCAGCAGCTTAGGAACAGGGGGGTCAGATACGCAGTATTTT. Translating it yields CASSLGTGGSDTQYF.

J is TRBJ1-1 and V is TRBV7-3; TRBD1 matches at 7 bases. From germline, CDR1 is SGHTA and CDR2 FQGTGA. The length of the CDR3 is 13 residues. V shed 3 bases, J shed 4 bases, and the junction held 2 bases outside the gene matches. In DNA, the CDR3 is TGTGCCAGCAGCTTGACAGGGCCCACTGAAGCTTTCTTT. Protein sequence: CASSLTGPTEAFF.

V usage is TRBV28 and J usage is TRBJ2-3, with TRBD2 matching 8 bases. Trimming removed 5 bases from V and 6 bases from J; junction bases left unmatched: 19. Looked up from germline, CDR1 is MDHEN and CDR2 is SYDVKM. The CDR3 extends over 18 amino acids. CDR3 amino acids: CASSPPLGGGGPWDTQYF. CDR3 nucleotide sequence: TGTGCCAGCAGTCCCCCCCTGGGGGGCGGGGGGCCATGGGATACGCAGTATTTT. The full variable domain, in which reference TRBV28 and TRBJ2-3 provide the parts outside the CDR3, is DVKVTQSSRYLVKRTGEKVFLECVQDMDHENMFWYRQDPGLGLRLIYFSYDVKMKEKGDIPEGYSVSREKKERFSLILESASTNQTSMYLCASSPPLGGGGPWDTQYFGPGTRLTVL.

This chain links TRBV28 with TRBJ2-7, with 7 bases identical to TRBD1. V shed 5 bases and J 3 bases; nucleotides not matched to a gene: 13. From germline, CDR1 is MDHEN and CDR2 SYDVKM. There are 16 residues in the CDR3. CDR3 residues: CASSHKSGGAGYEQYF. In DNA, the CDR3 is TGTGCCAGCAGTCATAAATCAGGGGGAGCCGGCTACGAGCAGTACTTC.

V and J are TRBV7-2 and TRBJ1-6; tentatively, D is TRBD1 (5 bases). V lost 5 bases and J lost 4, with 9 bases in between. The germline V gene has CDR1 SGHTA and CDR2 FQGNSA. The CDR3 totals 14 residues. CDR3 DNA: TGTGCCAGCAGCCCGCAGGGATATAATTCACCCCTCCACTTT. This codes for CASSPQGYNSPLHF. Looking up the rest from reference TRBV7-2 and TRBJ1-6 gives the full variable domain: GAGVSQSPSNKVTEKGKDVELRCDPISGHTALYWYRQSLGQGLEFLIYFQGNSAPDKSGLPSDRFSAERTGGSVSTLTIQRTQQEDSAVYLCASSPQGYNSPLHFGNGTRLTVT.

The chain couples TRBV19 to TRBJ1-1; D gene unclear. Trimming shortened V by 6 bases and J by 8 bases, and 10 bases separated the two germline ends. The CDR3 runs 11 residues. Germline V lookup: CDR1 LNHDA, CDR2 SQIVND (reference sequence). Here the CDR3 DNA reads TGTGCCAGTAGCGACATTAGGGAAGCTTTCTTT. This codes for CASSDIREAFF.

The gene calls are TRBV3-1 (or the pseudogene TRBV3-2) and TRBJ2-1; tentative D call: TRBD2 (5 bases). The ends were cut back, 0 bases at V and 9 bases at J, with 12 bases in the middle. Germline values: CDR1 LGHDT, CDR2 YNNKEL (reference sequence). This CDR3 is 14 amino acids long. CDR3 loop: CASSQELGRGEQFF. DNA of the CDR3: TGTGCCAGCAGCCAAGAACTGGGTCGGGGTGAGCAGTTCTTC.

The chain links TRBV29-1 to TRBJ2-5, with 7 nucleotides matching TRBD2. Germline V lookup: CDR1 SQVTM, CDR2 ANQGSEA. There are 11 residues in the CDR3. Losses at the gene ends were 6 bases for V and 5 bases for J; bases not matched to a gene: 3. In DNA, the CDR3 is TGCAGCGTCGGGAGGCTGGAGACCCAGTACTTC. The encoded protein is CSVGRLETQYF.

There are a few counts of this clone. The rearrangement uses TRBV3-1 (or the pseudogene TRBV3-2) and TRBJ2-3, with D possibly TRBD2 on 5 matching bases. Germline V CDR1 and CDR2: LGHDT, YNNKEL (reference sequence). Trimming cost V 1 base and J 6 bases, with 14 bases left between them. The CDR3 is made up of 15 amino acids. CDR3 loop: CASSQGDGEWDTQYF. The CDR3 region has the DNA TGTGCCAGCAGCCAAGGTGATGGGGAGTGGGATACGCAGTATTTT.

The rearrangement links TRBV28 to TRBJ2-7, with a weak D call TRBD1 (6 bases). The CDR3 totals 16 residues. V shed 3 bases and J shed 2 bases, with 17 bases lying between them. Germline values: CDR1 MDHEN, CDR2 SYDVKM. The CDR3, as DNA: TGTGCCAGCAGTTTCGATCTCCAGGGGCTCACCTACGAGCAGTACTTC. Its translation: CASSFDLQGLTYEQYF.

This clone occurred once. This chain joins TRBV12-3 or TRBV12-4 and TRBJ1-6; TRBD1 agrees at 7 bases. The CDR3 loop spans 13 amino acids. Trimming at V came to 0 bases and at J to 16 bases, leaving 6 bases not matched to a gene. The CDR3 bases are TGTGCCAGCAGTTTAGCGGGGACAGAGACTCTCCACTTT. It translates to CASSLAGTETLHF.

The chain uses TRBV13 and TRBJ2-5; tentative D call: TRBD2 (7 bases). V was cut by 2 bases and J by 1 base, with 23 bases left in between. Germline CDR1 reads PRHDT; CDR2 reads FYEKMQ (reference sequence). The CDR3 loop spans 19 amino acids. This CDR3 is CASSLLRGDYTGPQETQYF. In nucleotides, the CDR3 is TGTGCCAGCAGCTTATTAAGGGGGGACTATACGGGGCCCCAAGAGACCCAGTACTTC.

The chain uses TRBV5-1 and TRBJ2-3, with 11 bases identical to TRBD2. Germline lookup yields CDR1 SGHRS and CDR2 YFSETQ. Trimming cost V 0 bases and J 8 bases; bases outside gene matches: 8. This CDR3 has 16 residues. CDR3 residues: CASSLEASGGLGTQYF. DNA for the CDR3: TGCGCCAGCAGCTTGGAGGCTAGCGGGGGGTTAGGTACGCAGTATTTT.

V and J are TRBV3-1 (or the pseudogene TRBV3-2) and TRBJ2-5; TRBD2 might be the D (6 bases). The V gene lost 7 bases and the J gene lost 5 bases, with 17 bases spanning the gap. Germline CDR1 and CDR2: LGHDT and YNNKEL (reference sequence). The CDR3 has 14 amino acids. The CDR3 protein is CASTTGVGAETQYF. The CDR3 nucleotides read TGTGCCAGCACCACGGGGGTGGGCGCGGAGACCCAGTACTTC.

V gene TRBV13 combines with J gene TRBJ2-7; 7 positions match TRBD1. This CDR3 contains 14 residues. Trimming cost V 5 bases and J 0 bases; bases outside gene matches: 4. The germline gives CDR1 PRHDT, CDR2 FYEKMQ (reference sequence). The CDR3, as DNA: TGTGCCAGCAGCCGATGGACAGGCTCCTACGAGCAGTACTTC. Its translation: CASSRWTGSYEQYF.

The chain has TRBV19 and TRBJ2-2; D ambiguous. The CDR3 sequence is 13 residues long. Trimming pared 0 bases from V and 16 bases from J, leaving 15 bases between. The germline V gene has CDR1 LNHDA and CDR2 SQIVND (reference sequence). The CDR3 protein is CASSIEGNQVPFF. The CDR3 nucleotides read TGTGCCAGTAGTATAGAAGGCAACCAGGTCCCGTTTTTT.

This chain uses TRBV4-3 with TRBJ1-1; possibly TRBD1 for D (6 bases). CDR1 and CDR2 from the germline V gene are LGHNA and YSLEER. This CDR3 comprises 15 residues. V lost 0 bases, J lost 6 bases, and 14 bases lay in between. In DNA form, the CDR3 reads TGCGCCAGCAGCCAAGAACAGGGACCTTTCGCTGAAGCTTTCTTT. Residues: CASSQEQGPFAEAFF.

The gene calls are TRBV18 and TRBJ1-6, with no clear D. Trimming stripped 5 bases from V and 13 bases from J, with 12 bases between. The CDR3 extends over 12 amino acids. CDR1 is KGHSH, CDR2 LQKENI, per germline. The CDR3 DNA is TGTGCCAGCTCAGAAACGGGAGGGCCCCTCCACTTT. As protein: CASSETGGPLHF. Looking up the rest from reference TRBV18 and TRBJ1-6 gives the full variable domain: NAGVMQNPRHLVRRRGQEARLRCSPMKGHSHVYWYRQLPEEGLKFMVYLQKENIIDESGMPKERFSAEFPKEGPSILRIQQVVRGDSAAYFCASSETGGPLHFGNGTRLTVT.